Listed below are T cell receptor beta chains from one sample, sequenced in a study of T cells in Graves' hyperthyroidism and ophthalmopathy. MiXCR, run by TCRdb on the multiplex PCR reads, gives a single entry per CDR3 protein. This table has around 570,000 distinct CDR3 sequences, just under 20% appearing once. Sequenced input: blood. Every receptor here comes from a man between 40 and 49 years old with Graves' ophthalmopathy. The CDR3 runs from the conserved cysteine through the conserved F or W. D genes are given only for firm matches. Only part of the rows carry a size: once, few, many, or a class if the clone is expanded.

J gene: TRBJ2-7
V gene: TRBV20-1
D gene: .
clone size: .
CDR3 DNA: TGCAGTGCTCTTCCCGGGGGCTACGAGCAGTACTTC
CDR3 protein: CSALPGGYEQYF

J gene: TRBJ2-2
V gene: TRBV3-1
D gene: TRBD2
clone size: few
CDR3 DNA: TGTGCCAGCAGTTTGAGCGGGGAGTTCTACGGGGAGCTGTTTTTT
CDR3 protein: CASSLSGEFYGELFF

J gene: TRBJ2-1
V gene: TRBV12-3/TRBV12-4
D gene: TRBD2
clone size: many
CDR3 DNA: TGTGCCAGCACCCGAGCGGGGGGCCCTTACAATGAGCAGTTCTTC
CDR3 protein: CASTRAGGPYNEQFF

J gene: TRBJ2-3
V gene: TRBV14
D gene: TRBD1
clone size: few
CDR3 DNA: TGTGCCAGCAGCCAAGAGCGCCGGGACAGCCCTAGCACAGATACGCAGTATTTT
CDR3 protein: CASSQERRDSPSTDTQYF

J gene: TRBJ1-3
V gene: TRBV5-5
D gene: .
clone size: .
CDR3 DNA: TGTGCCAGCAGCTTGGGCAGCGGCGGAAACACCATATATTTT
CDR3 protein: CASSLGSGGNTIYF

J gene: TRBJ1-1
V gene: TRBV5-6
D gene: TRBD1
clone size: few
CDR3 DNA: TGTGCCAGCAGCTTGTGGGGACAGGGACCTCAAACTGAAGCTTTCTTT
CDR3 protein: CASSLWGQGPQTEAFF

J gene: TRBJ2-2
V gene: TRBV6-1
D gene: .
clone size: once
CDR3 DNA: TGTGCCAGCAGTCCCGGGACAACTAAAAACGGGGAGCTGTTTTTT
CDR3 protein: CASSPGTTKNGELFF

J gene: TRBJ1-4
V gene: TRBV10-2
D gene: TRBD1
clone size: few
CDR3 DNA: TGCGCCAGCGGACTGACAGGGGGCGATCGGGCAACTAATGAAAAACTGTTTTTT
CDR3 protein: CASGLTGGDRATNEKLFF

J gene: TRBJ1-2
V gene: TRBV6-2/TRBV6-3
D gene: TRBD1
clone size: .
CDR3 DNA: TGTGCCGGCAGTTACAGGGGACAGGGGTTTTATGGCTACACCTTC
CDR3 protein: CAGSYRGQGFYGYTF

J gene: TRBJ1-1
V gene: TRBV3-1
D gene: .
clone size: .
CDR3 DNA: TGTGCCAGCAGCCTACTTTCGGTAGGGGGGACTGAAGCTTTCTTT
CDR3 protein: CASSLLSVGGTEAFF

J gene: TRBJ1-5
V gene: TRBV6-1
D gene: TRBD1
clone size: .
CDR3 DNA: TGTGCCAGCGTCGAAGGGGGCCACAATCAGCCCCAGCATTTT
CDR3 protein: CASVEGGHNQPQHF

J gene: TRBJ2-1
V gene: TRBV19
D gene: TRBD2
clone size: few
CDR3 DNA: TGTGCCAGTAGTATGAGCGGGGAAACCTACAATGAGCAGTTCTTC
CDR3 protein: CASSMSGETYNEQFF

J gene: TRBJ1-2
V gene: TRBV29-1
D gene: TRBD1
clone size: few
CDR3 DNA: TGCAGCGGATCTCCGGGACAGGGGGCGAGTAACTATGGCTACACCTTC
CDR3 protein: CSGSPGQGASNYGYTF

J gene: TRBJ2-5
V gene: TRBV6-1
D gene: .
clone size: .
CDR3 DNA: TGTGCCAGCATTGACCAGGGTCAGGGAGTTGAGACCCAGTACTTC
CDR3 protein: CASIDQGQGVETQYF

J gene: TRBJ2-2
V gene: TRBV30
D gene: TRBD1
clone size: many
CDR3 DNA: TGTGCCTGGAGTGTTCCGGGACAGGGAGGCGCCGGGGAGCTGTTTTTT
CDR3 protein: CAWSVPGQGGAGELFF

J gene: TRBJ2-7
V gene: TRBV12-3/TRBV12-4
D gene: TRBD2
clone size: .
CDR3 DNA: TGTGCCAGCAGTTTTGGGCCTAGCGGCCTGTCCTACGAGCAGTACTTC
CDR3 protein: CASSFGPSGLSYEQYF

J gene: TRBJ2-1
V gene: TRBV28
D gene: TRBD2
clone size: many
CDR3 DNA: TGTGCCAGCAGTTTAACCCGGACTAGCTATGAGCAGTTCTTC
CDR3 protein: CASSLTRTSYEQFF

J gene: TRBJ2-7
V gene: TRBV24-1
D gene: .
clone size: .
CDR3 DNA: TGTGCCACCAGTGATACAGGCGGACACTTCTCCTACAATGAGCAGTACTTC
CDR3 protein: CATSDTGGHFSYNEQYF